A single sample is the source of the 32 T cell receptor beta chains below, sequenced in a study of blood T cell repertoires in COVID-19. This table comes from immunoSEQ multiplex PCR, and its TCRdb copy is limited to in-frame clones, with some not included. The table has 540,000 or so clones, about 89% seen once. The sequenced sample was peripheral blood. These receptors came from a woman aged 50 to 60 with COVID-19, enrolled during active disease.

The rearrangement joins TRBV12-5 to TRBJ1-2, with D possibly TRBD1 on 5 matching bases. The CDR3 runs to 15 residues. Trimming took off 5 bases at V and 7 bases at J, with 20 bases between the two ends. Germline V gene sequence: CDR1 LGHNT, CDR2 FRNRAP. The CDR3 spells CASGKRDFEGSGYTF. In DNA, the CDR3 is TGTGCTAGTGGTAAACGGGACTTCGAAGGCTCTGGCTACACCTTC.

As DNA, the CDR3 is TGTGCCTGGAGTGTACTGGAGCTTTTCACAGATACGCAGTATTTT. Translated: CAWSVLELFTDTQYF. V is TRBV30 and J is TRBJ2-3; D gene unclear. This CDR3 spans 15 amino acids. Trimming stripped 0 bases from V and 2 bases from J, with 12 bases between. CDR1 GTSNPN and CDR2 SVGIG come from the germline V gene (reference sequence). The whole variable domain, filled in from reference TRBV30 and TRBJ2-3, reads SQTIHQWPATLVQPVGSPLSLECTVEGTSNPNLYWYRQAAGRGLQLLFYSVGIGQISSEVPQNLSASRPQDRQFILSSKKLLLSDSGFYLCAWSVLELFTDTQYFGPGTRLTVL.

The chain links TRBV6-2 or TRBV6-3 to TRBJ1-4; 9 bases fit TRBD1. CDR1 and CDR2 (germline): MNHEY, SVGEGT. After removal of 4 bases from V and 1 base from J, the junction contained 4 bases not matched to a gene. This CDR3 contains 16 residues. The DNA for the CDR3 is TGTGCCAGCAGTTTCACGGACAGGGGAACTAATGAAAAACTGTTTTTT. As protein: CASSFTDRGTNEKLFF.

V and J are TRBV2 and TRBJ1-1; 8 nucleotides align to TRBD1. Germline CDR1 reads SNHLY; CDR2 reads FYNNEI. CDR3 size: 14 residues. V trimming: 6 bases; J trimming: 3 bases; junction bases outside the gene matches: 6. This chain's CDR3 is CASSADRADTEAFF. The CDR3 region has the DNA TGTGCCAGCAGCGCGGACAGGGCGGACACTGAAGCTTTCTTT.

The chain has TRBV30 and TRBJ1-1, with D possibly matching TRBD1 (5 bases). V shed 2 bases and J shed 0 bases, with 10 bases lying between them. This CDR3 spans 14 amino acids. Germline V CDR1 and CDR2: GTSNPN, SVGIG (reference sequence). The CDR3 spells CAWSLTALNTEAFF. DNA of the CDR3: TGTGCCTGGAGTCTGACAGCCTTGAACACTGAAGCTTTCTTT.

The chain recombines TRBV5-4 with TRBJ1-2, with TRBD1 matching 8 bases. Germline-derived CDR1 and CDR2 are SGHNT and YYREEE (reference sequence). The CDR3 loop spans 15 amino acids. V was clipped by 4 bases and J by 2 bases; unmatched bases: 7. In DNA form, the CDR3 reads TGTGCCAGCAGCCCGGACAGGGAGGCAAACTATGGCTACACCTTC. The encoded protein is CASSPDREANYGYTF.

The rearrangement uses TRBV29-1 and TRBJ2-7; 7 bases fit TRBD1. J was trimmed by 2 bases and V by 7 bases; bases with no gene match: 5. CDR1 and CDR2 (germline): SQVTM, ANQGSEA. The CDR3 runs to 12 residues. The CDR3 loop is CSARTGTYEQYF. As DNA, the CDR3 is TGCAGCGCAAGGACAGGAACCTACGAGCAGTACTTC.

This sequence joins TRBV9 and TRBJ1-1; D gene uncertain. CDR1 and CDR2 (germline): SGDLS, YYNGEE. The CDR3 is 8 residues long. As DNA, the CDR3 is TGTGACCCGGGTGAAGCTTTCTTT. Its protein product is CDPGEAFF.

This chain uses TRBV3-1 (or the pseudogene TRBV3-2) with TRBJ1-2; tentative D call: TRBD1 (6 bases). Germline lookup yields CDR1 LGHDT and CDR2 YNNKEL (reference sequence). This CDR3 comprises 14 residues. Trimming pared 4 bases from V and 8 bases from J, leaving 17 bases between. The CDR3 reads CASSPTGTITGYTF. The CDR3 DNA is TGTGCCAGCAGCCCAACCGGGACAATTACAGGCTACACCTTC.

The count of this clone is one. This chain connects TRBV6-5 to TRBJ1-1; the D is unclear. Germline CDR1 reads MNHEY; CDR2 reads SVGAGI. The CDR3 spans 14 residues. V lost 2 bases to trimming and J lost 1 base, with 8 bases between them. This chain's CDR3 is CASSYEGGNTEAFF. The CDR3 DNA follows: TGTGCCAGCAGTTACGAGGGTGGGAACACTGAAGCTTTCTTT.

V usage is TRBV5-5 and J usage is TRBJ1-2; 7 bases line up with TRBD1. The CDR3 is 14 amino acids. V lost 0 bases, J lost 6 bases, and 5 bases stayed unmatched. Germline assignment: CDR1 SGHKS and CDR2 YYEKEE (reference sequence). The CDR3 DNA follows: TGTGCCAGCAGCTTGGCGGTCCAGGGGGATGGCTACACCTTC. Translated: CASSLAVQGDGYTF.

The chain links TRBV19 to TRBJ2-2, with D tentatively TRBD2 (7 bases). In germline, CDR1 is LNHDA, CDR2 SQIVND (reference sequence). V lost 7 bases and J 6 bases, leaving 21 bases between the germline ends. CDR3 length equals 16 residues. CDR3 DNA sequence: TGTGCCAGTACCGAAGGGGGGGCCCACTTCGCCGGGGAGCTGTTTTTT. It translates to CASTEGGAHFAGELFF.

V and J are TRBV5-1 and TRBJ2-5; 7 nucleotides agree with TRBD1. The trim removed 4 bases at V and 7 bases at J, leaving 13 bases unmatched. Germline CDR1 reads SGHRS; CDR2 reads YFSETQ. This CDR3 spans 15 amino acids. The CDR3 DNA follows: TGCGCCAGCAGCATCAGGACAGGTGATTTGGGGACCCAGTACTTC. Amino acids: CASSIRTGDLGTQYF.

This clone was found once. This rearrangement joins TRBV5-8 to TRBJ2-7, with 8 bases matching TRBD1. The CDR3 covers 14 residues. Germline CDR1 is SGHTS and CDR2 is YDEGEE. The V segment lost 7 bases and the J segment 5 bases; nucleotides outside the gene matches: 11. CDR3 nucleotides: TGTGCCAGCTCCAGGGGGCGTGGCGTTGACGAGCAGTACTTC. As protein: CASSRGRGVDEQYF.

The V call is TRBV11-3, the J call TRBJ2-3; D is perhaps TRBD1 (5 bases). Germline V gene sequence: CDR1 SGHNT, CDR2 YENEEA. The CDR3 contains 14 residues. Trimming left V 3 bases short and J 2 bases short, with 9 bases between. The CDR3 DNA reads TGTGCCAGCAGCTTTTCAGGGATCACAGATACGCAGTATTTT. This translates into CASSFSGITDTQYF.

The chain recombines TRBV27 with TRBJ1-6; D gene uncertain. The V end was cut by 10 bases, the J end by 8 bases, with 12 bases between. Germline CDR1 and CDR2: MNHEY and SMNVEV (reference sequence). The CDR3 is 12 residues long. The CDR3 region is CATSGGYSPLHF. DNA for the CDR3: TGTGCCACCTCCGGCGGCTATTCACCCCTCCACTTT.

The chain combines TRBV13 with TRBJ1-2; no definite D call. The CDR3 is made up of 13 amino acids. V lost 0 bases and J 9 bases, leaving 11 bases between the germline ends. The germline gives CDR1 PRHDT, CDR2 FYEKMQ (reference sequence). Written as DNA, the CDR3 is TGTGCCAGCAGCTTAGGGTCGGAGGGAAGCTACACCTTC. It encodes CASSLGSEGSYTF.

This chain connects TRBV19 to TRBJ1-4; TRBD1 matches at 8 bases. The V segment lost 2 bases and the J segment 8 bases; nucleotides outside the gene matches: 7. The CDR3 sequence is 15 residues long. Germline assignment: CDR1 LNHDA and CDR2 SQIVND (reference sequence). CDR3 bases: TGTGCCAGTAGTATACGGACAGGGAGTAGAGAAAAACTGTTTTTT. Its protein product is CASSIRTGSREKLFF.

The chain combines TRBV7-6 with TRBJ1-5, with D unresolved. V was pared by 6 bases and J by 2 bases, with 8 bases between. The CDR3 sequence is 13 residues long. The germline gives CDR1 SGHVS, CDR2 FNYEAQ. The CDR3 here is CASSGSGNQPQHF. Written as DNA, the CDR3 is TGTGCCAGCAGTGGTTCGGGCAATCAGCCCCAGCATTTT.

V is TRBV27 and J is TRBJ1-2, with D possibly being TRBD1 (6 bases). This CDR3 has 16 amino acids. Germline-derived CDR1 and CDR2 are MNHEY and SMNVEV (reference sequence). The V end lost 4 bases, the J end lost 1 base, and 16 bases lay between the germline ends. The CDR3 sequence is CASSYGRGRFNYGYTF. The CDR3, as DNA: TGTGCCAGCAGTTACGGCAGGGGAAGGTTTAACTATGGCTACACCTTC.

In regard to this clone: Within the sample, other DNA sequences also encode this same CDR3. The CDR3 region is CASSGQGGQPQHF. The CDR3 DNA sequence: TGTGCCAGTAGCGGTCAGGGCGGTCAGCCCCAGCATTTT. The rearrangement links TRBV19 to TRBJ1-5, with a possible D match to TRBD1 (5 bases). The CDR3 covers 13 residues. Trimming shortened V by 6 bases and J by 6 bases, and 12 bases separated the two germline ends. Germline V lookup: CDR1 LNHDA, CDR2 SQIVND (reference sequence). Full variable domain (outside the CDR3, taken from reference TRBV19 and TRBJ1-5): DGGITQSPKYLFRKEGQNVTLSCEQNLNHDAMYWYRQDPGQGLRLIYYSQIVNDFQKGDIAEGYSVSREKKESFPLTVTSAQKNPTAFYLCASSGQGGQPQHFGDGTRLSIL.

The chain has TRBV10-3 and TRBJ2-1; D gene unclear. The CDR3 has 16 amino acids. Germline V gene data show CDR1 as ENHRY and CDR2 as SYGVKD. V was pared by 3 bases and J by 0 bases, with 12 bases between. The CDR3 nucleotides are TGTGCCATCAGTGAACGAAGCGCCAGCTCCTACAATGAGCAGTTCTTC. Translation: CAISERSASSYNEQFF.

V usage is TRBV13 and J usage is TRBJ2-7, with 7 bases fitting TRBD1. V lost 4 bases, J lost 9 bases, and 18 bases stayed unmatched. The CDR3 runs to 16 residues. Germline V gene sequence: CDR1 PRHDT, CDR2 FYEKMQ (reference sequence). CDR3 nucleotides: TGTGCCAGCAGCTCCGGGGCCGTAGGGGGCGCGGACGTGCAGTACTTC. Translating gives CASSSGAVGGADVQYF.

V gene TRBV27 combines with J gene TRBJ2-1; 7 bases align to TRBD2. V dropped 5 bases and J dropped 4; count of bases not matched to a gene: 8. Looked up from germline, CDR1 is MNHEY and CDR2 is SMNVEV (reference sequence). This CDR3 region has 15 residues. The CDR3 nucleotides read TGTGCCAGCAGTCACGGCGGGGGTCGTTACAATGAGCAGTTCTTC. Translated: CASSHGGGRYNEQFF.

The J gene is TRBJ2-1, the V gene TRBV3-1 (or the pseudogene TRBV3-2); maybe TRBD2 (6 bases). The V end lost 1 base, the J end lost 7 bases, and 14 bases lay between the germline ends. The CDR3 is 15 residues long. CDR1 LGHDT and CDR2 YNNKEL come from the germline V gene (reference sequence). The CDR3 reads CASSQVGGQNNEQFF. The DNA of the CDR3 is TGTGCCAGCAGCCAAGTCGGAGGGCAGAATAATGAGCAGTTCTTC.

The table lists this clone with a few counts. The V gene is TRBV7-2, the J gene TRBJ1-4; D unresolved. The CDR3 has 15 amino acids. CDR1 and CDR2 from the germline V gene are SGHTA and FQGNSA. V was trimmed by 0 bases and J by 8 bases, leaving 13 bases between them. CDR3 region: CASSLAGTSSEKLFF. The CDR3 coding sequence is TGTGCCAGCAGCTTAGCGGGCACTAGTAGCGAAAAACTGTTTTTT.

The chain is built from TRBV6-5 and TRBJ1-2; the D gene is possibly TRBD1 (5 bases). There are 14 residues in the CDR3. V lost 5 bases and J 6 bases, leaving 16 bases between the germline ends. Germline CDR1 MNHEY, CDR2 SVGAGI. For the CDR3, the DNA is TGTGCCAGCAGTCCCCGTGGGGCGGAAAATGGCTACACCTTC. The encoded protein is CASSPRGAENGYTF.

The rearrangement joins TRBV7-2 to TRBJ1-1; 9 bases match TRBD1. Germline V gene lookup returns CDR1 SGHTA and CDR2 FQGNSA. This CDR3 has 16 residues. V dropped 4 bases and J dropped 4; count of bases not matched to a gene: 10. CDR3: CASSSWTGVRFTEAFF. CDR3 bases: TGTGCCAGCAGCTCTTGGACAGGGGTTCGGTTCACTGAAGCTTTCTTT.

The genes are TRBV7-3 and TRBJ2-3; 8 bases are shared with TRBD2. This CDR3 is 15 amino acids long. Germline V gene data show CDR1 as SGHTA and CDR2 as FQGTGA. V trimming: 4 bases; J trimming: 3 bases; junction bases outside the gene matches: 6. DNA of the CDR3: TGTGCCAGCAGCTCCCTGGCGGGGGGAACAGATACGCAGTATTTT. Encoded protein: CASSSLAGGTDTQYF.

V usage is TRBV7-9 and J usage is TRBJ1-1; a possible D gene is TRBD1 (5 bases). V lost 5 bases to trimming and J lost 7 bases, with 11 bases between them. There are 12 residues in the CDR3. The germline gives CDR1 SEHNR, CDR2 FQNEAQ (reference sequence). The CDR3 region is CASSPAGNEAFF. CDR3 bases: TGTGCCAGCAGCCCAGCAGGGAATGAAGCTTTCTTT.

This rearrangement joins TRBV3-1 (or the pseudogene TRBV3-2) to TRBJ2-5; a possible D gene is TRBD2 (5 bases). The CDR3 sequence is 14 residues long. Trimming shortened V by 5 bases and J by 6 bases, and 16 bases separated the two germline ends. CDR1 is LGHDT and CDR2 is YNNKEL in the germline V gene (reference sequence). The CDR3 DNA reads TGTGCCAGCAGCTCCCGAAGCGGCGGGCAGACCCAGTACTTC. Translated, it gives CASSSRSGGQTQYF.

This clone was counted a single time. This rearrangement joins TRBV7-2 to TRBJ2-1, with 8 bases aligning to TRBD2. CDR3 length: 15 residues. Germline assignment: CDR1 SGHTA and CDR2 FQGNSA. Trimming took 7 bases from V and 6 from J; bases not matched to a gene: 11. The chain's CDR3 is CASTREGLGFNEQFF. The CDR3 region has the DNA TGTGCCAGCACCAGGGAGGGACTAGGGTTCAATGAGCAGTTCTTC. The full variable domain, its missing parts supplied by reference TRBV7-2 and TRBJ2-1, is GAGVSQSPSNKVTEKGKDVELRCDPISGHTALYWYRQSLGQGLEFLIYFQGNSAPDKSGLPSDRFSAERTGGSVSTLTIQRTQQEDSAVYLCASTREGLGFNEQFFGPGTRLTVL.